These 15 T cell receptor beta chains originate from one sample sequenced in a study of molecular identifiers for immune sequencing clone quantification. One entry per CDR3 protein, called by TCRdb with MiXCR from the PCR reads. The sample contains under 800,000 distinct CDR3 sequences, around 25% of which appear only once. The sequenced sample consisted of naive CD8+ T cells from blood, with Jurkat cell RNA spiked in. Subset noted: FACS-sorted CD8+CD4-CCR7+CD45RA+ naive T cells. The receptors shown here come from a human donor in good health. Some libraries in this study had Jurkat cell RNA spiked in.

This clonotype came up a few times. The chain carries TRBV7-8 and TRBJ1-1, with D possibly matching TRBD1 (6 bases). The germline gives CDR1 SGHVS, CDR2 FQNEAQ. V was shortened by 1 base and J by 1 base, with 10 bases between the two germline ends. The CDR3 contains 15 residues. Here the CDR3 DNA reads TGTGCCAGCAGCTTAGTCCCCAGGGGGAACACTGAAGCTTTCTTT. Its protein product is CASSLVPRGNTEAFF.

The chain has TRBV27 and TRBJ2-3, with D perhaps matching TRBD2 (5 bases). This CDR3 is 17 amino acids long. The germline V and J ends were trimmed by 2 bases and 0 bases, with 15 bases remaining between them. Germline-derived CDR1 and CDR2 are MNHEY and SMNVEV (reference sequence). CDR3 region: CASSLVGEPASTDTQYF. The CDR3 DNA is TGTGCCAGCAGTTTAGTCGGGGAACCGGCTAGCACAGATACGCAGTATTTT.

This clonotype was detected many times. The rearrangement uses TRBV7-8 and TRBJ2-3; the match to TRBD2 covers 10 bases. The CDR3 is 15 residues long. The V gene's germline CDR1 is SGHVS and CDR2 FQNEAQ. Trimming at V came to 4 bases and at J to 9 bases, leaving 10 bases not matched to a gene. The DNA for the CDR3 is TGTGCCAGCAGCTCACTTAGCGGGGGGCGGGAAACGCAGTATTTT. It is translated as CASSSLSGGRETQYF.

Many counts were recorded for this clonotype. The chain recombines TRBV7-3 with TRBJ2-3, with D possibly TRBD2 on 6 matching bases. V gave up 5 bases and J gave up 5 bases, with 20 bases separating them. The length of the CDR3 is 16 residues. CDR1 is SGHTA and CDR2 is FQGTGA in the germline V gene. CDR3 nucleotides: TGTGCCAGCAGCGTAAGCCACCGGGACTCGTTAGATACGCAGTATTTT. It specifies CASSVSHRDSLDTQYF.

The chain employs TRBV4-3 and TRBJ2-5; D is ambiguous. V dropped 0 bases and J dropped 2 bases, with 13 bases sitting between them. Germline V gives CDR1 LGHNA, CDR2 YSLEER. CDR3 length: 16 residues. CDR3 protein: CASSQDWSRRQETQYF. The CDR3 nucleotides read TGCGCCAGCAGCCAAGATTGGAGCAGGCGACAAGAGACCCAGTACTTC.

There are many counts of this clonotype. This sequence joins TRBV20-1 and TRBJ2-2; D is uncertain. The CDR3 covers 16 residues. The germline gives CDR1 DFQATT, CDR2 SNEGSKA (reference sequence). V gave up 1 base and J gave up 5 bases, with 17 bases separating them. CDR3 sequence reads: CSARGSKSGRTGELFF. The CDR3 nucleotides are TGCAGTGCTAGAGGTAGCAAGTCCGGGCGGACCGGGGAGCTGTTTTTT.

Concerning this clonotype: A much larger clone is a single base away; this may be a read error. The chain couples TRBV6-5 to TRBJ1-1, with TRBD1 as a possible D gene (5 bases). Germline values: CDR1 MNHEY, CDR2 SVGAGI. The CDR3 totals 15 residues. CDR3 DNA: TGTGCCAGCAGTGACTTCCAGGTAATTGGGACTGAAGCTCTCTTT. Its translation is CASSDFQVIGTEALF.

The V and J genes are TRBV6-2 or TRBV6-3 and TRBJ2-5, with a weak D call TRBD2 (7 bases). Between the trimmed V and J ends, which lost 11 bases and 4 bases, there was a span of 20 bases. The CDR3 runs to 14 residues. Per the germline V gene, CDR1 is MNHEY and CDR2 is SVGEGT. The CDR3 nucleotides are TGTGCCTCAGGGGAGGGGATCTCAGGAGAGACCCAGTACTTC. As protein: CASGEGISGETQYF.

Notes on this clonotype: This may be a read error: a much more frequent sequence differs by one nucleotide. The rearrangement joins TRBV20-1 to TRBJ1-1; no clear D. The germline CDR1 and CDR2 sequences are DFQATT and SNEGSKA (reference sequence). The V gene lost 0 bases and the J gene lost 6 bases, with 17 bases spanning the gap. This CDR3 comprises 15 residues. CDR3 region: CSARDLKGGSAEAFF. In DNA, the CDR3 is TGCAGTGCTAGAGACCTGAAGGGAGGAAGCGCTGAAGCTTTCTTT.

This clonotype appeared a single time. Being one base from a much bigger clone, this may be a read error. V and J are TRBV5-1 and TRBJ1-3; 7 bases match TRBD1. Germline V gene sequence: CDR1 SGHRS, CDR2 YFSETQ. This CDR3 has 15 amino acids. The CDR3 sequence: CASSLAWDSGNPIYF. CDR3 nucleotides: TGCGCCAGCAGCTTGGCCTGGGACAGTGGAAACCCCATATATTTT.

Turning to this clonotype: The conserved phenylalanine or tryptophan normally closing the CDR3 is absent here, so this likely arose from a read error. No DNA is shown, since the ends of the CDR3 on it are uncertain; the CDR3 is the one TCRdb lists. V gene TRBV7-9 combines with J gene TRBJ2-5; the table's D call of TRBD1 was not tested on the DNA. Germline V lookup: CDR1 SEHNR, CDR2 FQNEAQ (reference sequence). The CDR3 adds up to 16 amino acids, both ends counted. CDR3 sequence reads: CASSLLSLLSQETLYL.

The table lists this clonotype with a few counts. This chain uses TRBV19 with TRBJ1-1; D remains ambiguous. V was clipped by 6 bases and J by 2 bases, with 10 bases between them. The germline V gene has CDR1 LNHDA and CDR2 SQIVND (reference sequence). The length of the CDR3 is 13 residues. The DNA for the CDR3 is TGTGCCAGTAGGTGGGCGGCCAACACTGAAGCTTTCTTT. This encodes CASRWAANTEAFF.

J is TRBJ2-1 and V is TRBV20-1; no clear D gene. The CDR3 totals 16 residues. Trimming removed 0 bases at V and 0 bases at J, with 12 bases between. Per germline, CDR1 DFQATT and CDR2 SNEGSKA (reference sequence). The CDR3: CSARDIRSSSYNEQFF. CDR3 bases: TGCAGTGCTAGAGATATACGGTCCAGCTCCTACAATGAGCAGTTCTTC.

This clonotype has only a few counts. V and J are TRBV5-1 and TRBJ2-7, with TRBD1 as a possible D gene (6 bases). CDR1 SGHRS and CDR2 YFSETQ come from the germline V gene. The CDR3 length is 16 residues. The ends were cut back, 1 base at V and 3 bases at J, with 17 bases in the middle. CDR3 protein: CASSLPLGQKNYEQYF. DNA of the CDR3: TGCGCCAGCAGCTTGCCTTTAGGACAGAAGAACTACGAGCAGTACTTC.

The V call is TRBV27, the J call TRBJ1-2; D not resolved. The ends were cut back, 2 bases at V and 0 bases at J, with 13 bases in the middle. Germline lookup yields CDR1 MNHEY and CDR2 SMNVEV (reference sequence). The CDR3 covers 16 residues. This CDR3 is CASSLRPRAPNYGYTF. The CDR3 DNA is TGTGCCAGCAGTTTACGGCCAAGGGCACCTAACTATGGCTACACCTTC.